These T cell receptor beta chains were read from a single sample in a study of T cell changes during pregnancy in multiple sclerosis. The method was immunoSEQ multiplex PCR; TCRdb's version includes in-frame clones alone and lacks a portion of them. The repertoire holds under 60,000 clones, with approximately 90% as singletons. Sequencing was performed on CD4+ T cells from peripheral blood mononuclear cells, taken after pregnancy. The receptors shown here come from a female donor with multiple sclerosis, enrolled in a pregnancy study. The CDR3 runs from the conserved cysteine through the conserved F or W. The D gene is left open where the match is weak. Clone size, where shown, is once, few, many, or a class for clones that have expanded.

J,size,D,V,DNA,CDR3
TRBJ2-1,.,TRBD2,TRBV5-3,TGTGCCAGAAGCTCCTTACTATCCAGCGGGAGCAATGAGCAGTTCTTC,CARSSLLSSGSNEQFF
TRBJ2-5,.,TRBD2,TRBV11-1,TGTGCCAGCAGCCCCTCGGCCGCTAGCGGACAAGAGACCCAGTACTTC,CASSPSAASGQETQYF
TRBJ1-3,.,TRBD1,TRBV18,TGTGCCAGCTCACCGGACAGGGGTGGAAACACCATATATTTT,CASSPDRGGNTIYF
TRBJ2-7,.,.,TRBV11-2,TGTGCCAGCAGCTCTGATGGACTCAAGTTTTCCTACGAGCAGTACTTC,CASSSDGLKFSYEQYF
TRBJ2-5,.,.,TRBV11-1,TGTGCCAGCAGTTTCGGGGGGCGTTCCCAAGAGACCCAGTACTTC,CASSFGGRSQETQYF
TRBJ1-2,.,.,TRBV10-3,TGTGCCATCAGTGATGCGGAAGACTATGGCTACACCTTC,CAISDAEDYGYTF
TRBJ2-7,.,TRBD1,TRBV7-3,TGTGCCAGCAGCTCCCGTCCGACAGGGATCCACGAGCAGTACTTC,CASSSRPTGIHEQYF
TRBJ2-2,.,.,TRBV7-2,TGTGCCAGCAGCTTAGGGGGTTCGGGAGTCGGGGAGCTGTTTTTT,CASSLGGSGVGELFF
TRBJ1-1,.,TRBD1,TRBV25-1,TGTGCCAGCAGCCTGGGGACAGCGAACACTGAAGCTTTCTTT,CASSLGTANTEAFF
TRBJ2-7,.,.,TRBV27,TGTGCCAGCAGTCCCCTAATTGGTGCAGCGACCTACGAGCAGTACTTC,CASSPLIGAATYEQYF
TRBJ2-1,.,.,TRBV7-9,TGTGCCAGCAGCGTCGGGGGAGGCAATGAGCAGTTCTTC,CASSVGGGNEQFF
TRBJ2-1,few,TRBD2,TRBV28,TGTGCCAGCAGCCCCCGGGGGGTACAGAGCTCCTACAATGAGCAGTTCTTC,CASSPRGVQSSYNEQFF
TRBJ1-5,.,TRBD1,TRBV28,TGTGCCAGCAGGAGTACAGGGGACCTTCGGCCCCAGCATTTT,CASRSTGDLRPQHF
TRBJ1-5,.,TRBD1,TRBV15,TGTGCCACCAGCGGACAGGGGGCTCGTAGCAATCAGCCCCAGCATTTT,CATSGQGARSNQPQHF
TRBJ2-6,.,TRBD1,TRBV2,TGTGCCAGCAGTGAAAGACAGGGGCATGGGGCCAACGTCCTGACTTTC,CASSERQGHGANVLTF
TRBJ2-5,.,.,TRBV7-2,TGTGCCAGCAGCTTAGCTGTTATGCAAGAGACCCAGTACTTC,CASSLAVMQETQYF